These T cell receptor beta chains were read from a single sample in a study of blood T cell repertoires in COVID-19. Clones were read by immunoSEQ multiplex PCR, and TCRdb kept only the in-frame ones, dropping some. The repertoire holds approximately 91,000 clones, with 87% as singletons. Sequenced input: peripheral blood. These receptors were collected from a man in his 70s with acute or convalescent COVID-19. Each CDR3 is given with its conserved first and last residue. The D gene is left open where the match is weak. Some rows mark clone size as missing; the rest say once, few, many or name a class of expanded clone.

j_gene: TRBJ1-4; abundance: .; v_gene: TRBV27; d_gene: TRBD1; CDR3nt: TGTGCCAGCAGTTTATACAGGGGGCATGAAAAACTGTTTTTT; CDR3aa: CASSLYRGHEKLFF
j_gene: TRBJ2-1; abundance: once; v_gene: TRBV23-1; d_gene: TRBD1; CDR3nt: TGCGCCAGCAGTCAATGTTGGGGACAGGGGACGAATGAGCAGTTCTTC; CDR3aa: CASSQCWGQGTNEQFF
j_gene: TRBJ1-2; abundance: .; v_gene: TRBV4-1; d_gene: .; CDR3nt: TGCGCCAGCAGCCCCACTGGTGAGACAGCTTTTATCGGCTACACCTTC; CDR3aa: CASSPTGETAFIGYTF
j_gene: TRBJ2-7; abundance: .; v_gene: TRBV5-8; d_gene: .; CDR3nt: TGTGCCAGCAGTTCGGGACTCCCCTACGAGCAGTACTTC; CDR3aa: CASSSGLPYEQYF
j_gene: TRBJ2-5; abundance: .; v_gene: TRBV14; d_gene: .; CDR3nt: TGTGCCAGCAGCCTAGGTTGGGCGGAGACCCAGTACTTC; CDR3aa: CASSLGWAETQYF
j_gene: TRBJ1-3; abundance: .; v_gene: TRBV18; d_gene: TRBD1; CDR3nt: TGTGCCAGCTCCCGACAGGGCGGATCTGGAAACACCATATATTTT; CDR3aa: CASSRQGGSGNTIYF
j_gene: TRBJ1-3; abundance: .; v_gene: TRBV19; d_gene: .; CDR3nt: TGTGCCAGTAGTATCAGTTCAGGGACTGGAAACACCATATATTTT; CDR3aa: CASSISSGTGNTIYF
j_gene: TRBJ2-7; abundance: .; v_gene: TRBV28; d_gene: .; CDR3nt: TGTGCCAGCAGCAGAGACTCGGGGATTTTGGAGCAGTACTTC; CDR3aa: CASSRDSGILEQYF
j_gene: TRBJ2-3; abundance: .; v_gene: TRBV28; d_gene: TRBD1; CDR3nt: TGTGCCAGCAGACCGGGACAGGGGGCCTATACGCAGTATTTT; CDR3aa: CASRPGQGAYTQYF
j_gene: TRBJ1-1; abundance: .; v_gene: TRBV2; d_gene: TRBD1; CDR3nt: TGTGCCAGCAGGAGGGACAGGGGGATTCTGGGAGCTTTCTTT; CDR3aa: CASRRDRGILGAFF
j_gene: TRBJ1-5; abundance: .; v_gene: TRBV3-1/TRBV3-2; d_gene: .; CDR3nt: TGTGCCAGCAGCCAAGATTTGACACAAGGTCAGCCCCAGCATTTT; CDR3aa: CASSQDLTQGQPQHF
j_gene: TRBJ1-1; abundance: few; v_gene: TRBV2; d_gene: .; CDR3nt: TGTGCCAGCAGTATACGGCCCCGGGCCGAGGGCACTGAAGCTTTCTTT; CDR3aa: CASSIRPRAEGTEAFF
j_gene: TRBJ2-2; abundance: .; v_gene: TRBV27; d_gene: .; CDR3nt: TGTGCCAGCAGTTTATCCCCCTGGGCAGGGGACACCGGGGAGCTGTTTTTT; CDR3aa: CASSLSPWAGDTGELFF
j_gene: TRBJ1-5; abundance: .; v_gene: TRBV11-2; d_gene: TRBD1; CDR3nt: TGTGCCAGCAGCCGACAGGGGCAAAATCAGCCCCAGCATTTT; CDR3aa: CASSRQGQNQPQHF
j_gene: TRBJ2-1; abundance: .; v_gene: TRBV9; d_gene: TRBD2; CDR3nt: TGTGCCAGCAGCGTAGATCCCAGCGGGGGTGTATACAATGAGCAGTTCTTC; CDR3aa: CASSVDPSGGVYNEQFF
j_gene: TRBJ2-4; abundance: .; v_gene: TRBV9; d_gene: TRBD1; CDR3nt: TGTGCCAGCAGCCCACGGGACAGCGGAACCAAAAACATTCAGTACTTC; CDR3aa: CASSPRDSGTKNIQYF
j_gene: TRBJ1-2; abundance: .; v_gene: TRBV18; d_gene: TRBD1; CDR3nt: TGTGCCAGCTCACCGGGGACAGGGGGTGACTATGGCTACACCTTC; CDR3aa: CASSPGTGGDYGYTF
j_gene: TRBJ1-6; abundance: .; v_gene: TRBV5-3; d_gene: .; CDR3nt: TGTGCCAGAAGCTTGCCGGGGGGTTCACCCCTCCACTTT; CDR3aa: CARSLPGGSPLHF
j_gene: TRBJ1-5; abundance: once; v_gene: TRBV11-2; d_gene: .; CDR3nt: TGTGCCAGCAGCTTAGGAGATTATAGCAATCAGCCCCAGCATTTT; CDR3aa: CASSLGDYSNQPQHF
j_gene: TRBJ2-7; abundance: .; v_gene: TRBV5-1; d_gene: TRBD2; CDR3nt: TGCGCCAGCAGCTTGCGTTCCCAAAGCGGGGACGAGCAGTACTTC; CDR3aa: CASSLRSQSGDEQYF
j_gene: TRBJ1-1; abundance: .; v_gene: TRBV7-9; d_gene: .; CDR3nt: TGTGCCAGCAGTCCCGAGGGCCGGCCTGAAGCTTTCTTT; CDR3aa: CASSPEGRPEAFF
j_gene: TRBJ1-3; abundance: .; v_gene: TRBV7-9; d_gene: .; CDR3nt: TGTGCCAGCGAAAGATTACTCTCTGGAAACACCATATATTTT; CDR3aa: CASERLLSGNTIYF
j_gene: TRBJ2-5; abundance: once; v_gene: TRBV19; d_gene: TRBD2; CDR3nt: TGTGCCAGTAGCTCGACTAGCGGGGGAGAGACCCAGTACTTC; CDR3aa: CASSSTSGGETQYF
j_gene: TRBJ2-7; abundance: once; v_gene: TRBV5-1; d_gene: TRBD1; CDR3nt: TGCGCCAGCAGCTTGGTTAGGACAGGGTTCTCCGAGCAGTACTTC; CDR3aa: CASSLVRTGFSEQYF
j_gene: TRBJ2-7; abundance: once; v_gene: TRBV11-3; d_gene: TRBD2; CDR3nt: TGTGCCAGCAGCCCGGGGGGGCTCACCTCGGCCGAGCAGTACTTC; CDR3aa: CASSPGGLTSAEQYF
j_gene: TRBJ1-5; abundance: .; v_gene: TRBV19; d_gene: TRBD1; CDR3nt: TGTGCCAGTAGTATAGGTCAGGGGGATCAGCCCCAGCATTTT; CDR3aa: CASSIGQGDQPQHF
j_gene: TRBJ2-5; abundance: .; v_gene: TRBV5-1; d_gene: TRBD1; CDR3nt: TGCGCCAGCAGCTTGACAGGGGGCCAAGAGACCCAGTACTTC; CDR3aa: CASSLTGGQETQYF
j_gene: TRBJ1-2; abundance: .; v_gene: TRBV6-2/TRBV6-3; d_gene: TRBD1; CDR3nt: TGTGCCAGCAGTCCGGCCCAGGGGGCCGGTGGCTACACCTTC; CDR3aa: CASSPAQGAGGYTF
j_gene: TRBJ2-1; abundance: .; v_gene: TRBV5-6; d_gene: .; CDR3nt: TGTGCCAGCAGCATTACACCCGGGAGTGAGCAGTTCTTC; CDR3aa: CASSITPGSEQFF
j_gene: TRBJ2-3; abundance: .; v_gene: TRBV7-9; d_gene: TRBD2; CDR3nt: TGTGCCAGCAGCCAACTAGCGGGGGGGCCGGGTACGCAGTATTTT; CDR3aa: CASSQLAGGPGTQYF
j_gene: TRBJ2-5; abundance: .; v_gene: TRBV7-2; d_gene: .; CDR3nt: TGTGCCAGCAGCGTCCCGGGGAGGGAGACCCAGTACTTC; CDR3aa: CASSVPGRETQYF
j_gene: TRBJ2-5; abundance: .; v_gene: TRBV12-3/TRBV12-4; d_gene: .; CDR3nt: TGTGCCAGCAGTTTATCCGGGGTGGAGACCCAGTACTTC; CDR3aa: CASSLSGVETQYF
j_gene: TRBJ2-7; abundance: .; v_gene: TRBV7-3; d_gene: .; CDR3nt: TGTGCCAGCAGCTTAAATGCAGGGGTCCACGAGCAGTACTTC; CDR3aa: CASSLNAGVHEQYF
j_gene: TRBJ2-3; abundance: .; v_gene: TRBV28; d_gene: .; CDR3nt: TGTGCCAGCAGTTCAATGACCCAGGGGACAGATACGCAGTATTTT; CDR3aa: CASSSMTQGTDTQYF
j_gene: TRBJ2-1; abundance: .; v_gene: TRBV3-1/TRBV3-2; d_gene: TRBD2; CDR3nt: TGTGCCAGCAGCCTCGGGACTAGCGGGACCCTGAGGTCCTACAATGAGCAGTTCTTC; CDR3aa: CASSLGTSGTLRSYNEQFF
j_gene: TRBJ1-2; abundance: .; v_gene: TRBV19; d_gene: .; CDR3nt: TGTGCCAGTAGTATGATGGCCAGTAACTATGGCTACACCTTC; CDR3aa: CASSMMASNYGYTF
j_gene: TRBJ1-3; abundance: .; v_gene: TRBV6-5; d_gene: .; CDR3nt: TGTGCCAGCAGTTACTCGAGTACAGCAGCTGGAAACACCATATATTTT; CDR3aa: CASSYSSTAAGNTIYF
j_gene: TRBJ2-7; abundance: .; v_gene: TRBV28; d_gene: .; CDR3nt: TGTGCCAGCAGGGGGACTGACCCCAACGAGCAGTACTTC; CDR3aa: CASRGTDPNEQYF
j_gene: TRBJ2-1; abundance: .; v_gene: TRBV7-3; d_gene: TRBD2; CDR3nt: TGTGCCAGCAGCCCACTAGCGGGGGGGACACCGAGCTCCTACAATGAGCAGTTCTTC; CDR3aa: CASSPLAGGTPSSYNEQFF
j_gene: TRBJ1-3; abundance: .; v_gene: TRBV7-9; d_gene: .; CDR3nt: TGTGCCAGCAGCTTTGGCGGGACCCCTGGGGTCGCCATATATTTT; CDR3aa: CASSFGGTPGVAIYF
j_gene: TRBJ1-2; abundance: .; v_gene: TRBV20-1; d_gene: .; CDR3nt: TGCAGTGCTAGTCCCACCTCGGGGGGCGGACACTATGGCTACACCTTC; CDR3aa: CSASPTSGGGHYGYTF
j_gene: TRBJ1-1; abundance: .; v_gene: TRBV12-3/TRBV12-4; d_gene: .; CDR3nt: TGTGCCAGCAGTTTAGGTGAGGTCACTGAAGCTTTCTTT; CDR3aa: CASSLGEVTEAFF